The 17 T cell receptor beta chains given below trace back to one sample, sequenced in a study of blood T cell repertoires in COVID-19. Generated by immunoSEQ multiplex PCR, the TCRdb table keeps only in-frame clones and is missing some. The table has around 250,000 clones, approximately 83% seen once; the top ten hold around 1.8%. The sample was PBMCs or T cells enriched from blood (not recorded which). These receptors were collected from a woman aged 50 to 65 who had recovered from COVID-19.

This clone was recorded a few times. V is TRBV7-3 and J is TRBJ2-6; a weak D match, TRBD1 (6 bases). Trimming removed 5 bases from V and 1 base from J, with 9 bases in between. The CDR3 is made up of 15 amino acids. Germline CDR1 SGHTA, CDR2 FQGTGA. The CDR3 nucleotides are TGTGCCAGCAGCGTCACAGGGTCTGGGGCCAACGTCCTGACTTTC. Translation gives CASSVTGSGANVLTF. The full variable domain, with the rest looked up from reference TRBV7-3 and TRBJ2-6, is GAGVSQTPSNKVTEKGKYVELRCDPISGHTALYWYRQSLGQGPEFLIYFQGTGAADDSGLPNDRFFAVRPEGSVSTLKIQRTERGDSAVYLCASSVTGSGANVLTFGAGSRLTVL.

This clone was counted only a few times. The chain is built from TRBV28 and TRBJ1-4, with D perhaps TRBD1 (6 bases). The germline V gene has CDR1 MDHEN and CDR2 SYDVKM. The CDR3 runs to 17 residues. V was trimmed by 7 bases and J by 3 bases, leaving 21 bases between them. DNA of the CDR3: TGTGCCAGCAACCCTACCCTGGGGGGGGCGGCTAATGAAAAACTGTTTTTT. Translation: CASNPTLGGAANEKLFF.

A few counts support this clone. This chain uses TRBV3-1 (or the pseudogene TRBV3-2) with TRBJ1-3, with TRBD1 as a possible D gene (6 bases). V was trimmed by 3 bases and J by 4 bases, leaving 10 bases between them. CDR3 size: 14 residues. The germline V gene encodes CDR1 LGHDT and CDR2 YNNKEL (reference sequence). The CDR3 DNA follows: TGTGCCAGCAGCCATGCTACAGGGGGAAACACCATATATTTT. Translated, it gives CASSHATGGNTIYF.

The V and J genes are TRBV19 and TRBJ1-1; D possibly corresponds to TRBD1 (5 bases). The CDR3 runs 13 residues. Germline V gene data show CDR1 as LNHDA and CDR2 as SQIVND (reference sequence). The V gene lost 8 bases and the J gene lost 1 base, with 11 bases spanning the gap. The CDR3 here is CASRMGRNTEAFF. DNA of the CDR3: TGTGCCAGTCGAATGGGGCGGAACACTGAAGCTTTCTTT. The variable domain in full, with the rest retrieved from reference TRBV19 and TRBJ1-1, is DGGITQSPKYLFRKEGQNVTLSCEQNLNHDAMYWYRQDPGQGLRLIYYSQIVNDFQKGDIAEGYSVSREKKESFPLTVTSAQKNPTAFYLCASRMGRNTEAFFGQGTRLTVV.

A word on this clone: Distinct nucleotide sequences in the sample also encode this CDR3. The J gene is TRBJ2-2, the V gene TRBV9; D is possibly TRBD2 (6 bases). This CDR3 is 16 amino acids long. Germline values: CDR1 SGDLS, CDR2 YYNGEE. Trimming stripped 2 bases from V and 1 base from J, with 12 bases between. The CDR3 nucleotides are TGTGCCAGCAGCGTGGATCCTAGCGTGAACACCGGGGAGCTGTTTTTT. It codes for CASSVDPSVNTGELFF.

The chain recombines TRBV11-2 with TRBJ2-1, with 8 bases identical to TRBD1. The germline CDR1 and CDR2 sequences are SGHAT and FQNNGV. This CDR3 contains 15 residues. J was trimmed by 6 bases and V by 3 bases; bases with no gene match: 7. The CDR3 protein is CASSFPQGAINEQFF. The CDR3 nucleotides read TGTGCCAGCAGCTTTCCGCAGGGGGCTATCAATGAGCAGTTCTTC.

The gene calls are TRBV27 and TRBJ2-7; D gene uncertain. V lost 3 bases and J lost 8, with 8 bases in between. CDR1 is MNHEY, CDR2 SMNVEV, per germline (reference sequence). The CDR3 covers 11 residues. The CDR3, as DNA: TGTGCCAGCAGTTTCGACTCGAAGCAGTACTTC. As protein: CASSFDSKQYF.

This clone has just one count. V is TRBV30 and J is TRBJ1-3; 9 bases match TRBD1. The CDR3 sequence is 16 residues long. V lost 5 bases to trimming and J lost 1 base; unmatched junction nucleotides: 9. Germline V gives CDR1 GTSNPN, CDR2 SVGIG (reference sequence). The CDR3 nucleotides are TGTGCCTGGCGTCCGGGACAGGGACTATCTGGAAACACCATATATTTT. Translation: CAWRPGQGLSGNTIYF. Filled out from reference TRBV30 and TRBJ1-3, the complete variable domain reads SQTIHQWPATLVQPVGSPLSLECTVEGTSNPNLYWYRQAAGRGLQLLFYSVGIGQISSEVPQNLSASRPQDRQFILSSKKLLLSDSGFYLCAWRPGQGLSGNTIYFGEGSWLTVV.

J is TRBJ2-1 and V is TRBV3-1 (or the pseudogene TRBV3-2); 9 bases fit TRBD2. Trimming at V came to 0 bases and at J to 4 bases, leaving 7 bases not matched to a gene. Germline values: CDR1 LGHDT, CDR2 YNNKEL (reference sequence). The CDR3 sequence is 17 residues long. CDR3 region: CASSQDPSREGYNEQFF. The CDR3 DNA reads as TGTGCCAGCAGCCAAGATCCGTCGCGGGAGGGTTACAATGAGCAGTTCTTC.

The genes are TRBV27 and TRBJ2-3; TRBD2 matches 8 bases. This CDR3 has 15 residues. V was pared by 5 bases and J by 5 bases, with 9 bases of the junction left unmatched. Germline V CDR1 and CDR2: MNHEY, SMNVEV (reference sequence). CDR3 sequence (DNA): TGTGCCAGCAGTGCCCGCCCGGGACTAGTAGATACGCAGTATTTT. This encodes CASSARPGLVDTQYF.

This clone was counted between two and nine times. This chain's CDR3 is CASGSPTDTQYF. In nucleotides, the CDR3 is TGCGCCAGCGGGAGTCCCACAGATACGCAGTATTTT. This chain uses TRBV5-1 with TRBJ2-3, with D possibly being TRBD2 (5 bases). The CDR3 is 12 amino acids. The V end was cut by 7 bases, the J end by 2 bases, with 8 bases between. Per the germline V gene, CDR1 is SGHRS and CDR2 is YFSETQ.

This clone showed up just once. This sequence joins TRBV2 and TRBJ2-5, with 8 bases that match TRBD1. Germline loops: CDR1 SNHLY, CDR2 FYNNEI. CDR3 length: 15 amino acids. The ends lost 3 bases at V and 3 bases at J; junction bases unmatched: 6. CDR3 sequence (DNA): TGTGCCAGCAGTGAGGGACAGGCGAGGGAAGAGACCCAGTACTTC. Its translation: CASSEGQAREETQYF.

The rearrangement links TRBV3-1 (or the pseudogene TRBV3-2) to TRBJ2-1, with TRBD2 matching over 12 bases. Germline CDR1 reads LGHDT; CDR2 reads YNNKEL (reference sequence). The CDR3 totals 18 residues. The J segment lost 8 bases and the V segment lost 1 base, leaving 12 bases of the junction unmatched. The CDR3 DNA reads TGTGCCAGCAGCCAAGCCCCGCTACTAGCGGGAGGTATCGATGAGCAGTTCTTC. It yields the protein CASSQAPLLAGGIDEQFF.

The rearrangement joins TRBV7-8 to TRBJ2-7; the match to TRBD1 covers 8 bases. The CDR3 has 15 residues. With 1 base clipped from V and 0 bases from J, the junction kept 2 bases outside the gene matches. Germline CDR1 SGHVS, CDR2 FQNEAQ. CDR3 coding DNA: TGTGCCAGCAGCTTAGAAACAGGGGGCTCCTACGAGCAGTACTTC. Its protein product is CASSLETGGSYEQYF.

The chain links TRBV6-6 to TRBJ2-1; the D is unclear. V shed 7 bases and J shed 7 bases, with 14 bases lying between them. The CDR3 covers 13 residues. Germline V gene sequence: CDR1 MNHNY, CDR2 SVGAGI (reference sequence). This CDR3 is CASNLRWSNEQFF. The CDR3 DNA follows: TGTGCCAGCAATCTCCGGTGGTCTAATGAGCAGTTCTTC.

This sequence joins TRBV3-1 (or the pseudogene TRBV3-2) and TRBJ1-2; 9 bases map to TRBD1. Germline assignment: CDR1 LGHDT and CDR2 YNNKEL (reference sequence). The CDR3 sequence is 16 residues long. Trimming cost V 2 bases and J 5 bases; bases outside gene matches: 9. CDR3 bases: TGTGCCAGCAGCCAATGGGACAGGGCGACAACTTATGGCTACACCTTC. Its protein product is CASSQWDRATTYGYTF.

The rearrangement joins TRBV6-5 to TRBJ2-1; 12 nucleotides match TRBD2. V was pared by 6 bases and J by 7 bases, with 7 bases of the junction left unmatched. Germline CDR1 is MNHEY and CDR2 is SVGAGI. CDR3 size: 15 residues. The CDR3 loop is CASRLLAGGQNEQFF. CDR3 nucleotide sequence: TGTGCCAGCAGACTACTAGCGGGAGGTCAAAATGAGCAGTTCTTC.